Listed below are T cell receptor beta chains from one sample, sequenced in a study of CXCR3-negative and CXCR3-positive naive CD8 T cells. TCRdb processed the 5' RACE reads again and assigns one entry to each CDR3 protein, with no DNA. This sample contains 150,000 to 180,000 distinct CDR3 sequences. Sequencing was performed on naive CXCR3+ CD8+ T cells from blood. Receptors were obtained from a human donor in good health. Some clones in this sample may be carry-over from other donors' samples. Both conserved end residues are part of each CDR3.

v_call	j_call	cdr3_aa
TRBV4-1	TRBJ2-7	CASSQERTGKLQYF
TRBV7-2	TRBJ2-1	CASSPTHLRGLPYTEQFF
TRBV20-1	TRBJ2-4	CSARDWGGNIQYF
TRBV5-5	TRBJ2-2	CASSLMVVSTGELFF
TRBV5-1	TRBJ2-1	CASSLGLAGGHEQFF
TRBV3-1	TRBJ2-2	CASSQVIFQQTTNTGELFF
TRBV30	TRBJ2-7	CTWSAGGRSYEQYF
TRBV7-9	TRBJ1-1	CASKEDTRAFF
TRBV28	TRBJ1-5	CASSLSDQPQHF
TRBV6-2/TRBV6-3	TRBJ1-1	CASSYGPRTAVQDTEAFF
TRBV13	TRBJ2-5	CASSFSGGLQETQYF
TRBV20-1	TRBJ1-5	CSAGDRGANQPQHF
TRBV19	TRBJ1-5	CASSILARGNQPQHF
TRBV7-2	TRBJ2-7	CASTQAITTFGYEQYF
TRBV6-6	TRBJ2-1	CASSSHLSGTSSNEQFF
TRBV28	TRBJ1-1	CASSADWGTEAFF
TRBV11-2	TRBJ2-2	CASSTTLNSNTGELFF
TRBV19	TRBJ2-3	CASSITGTSDTQYF
TRBV3-1	TRBJ2-4	CASSRPTGGGLNIQYF
TRBV7-9	TRBJ1-3	CASSSSFFSGNTIYF
TRBV29-1	TRBJ2-7	CSVESGVPPYGQYF
TRBV29-1	TRBJ2-2	CSVDLQGPTGELFF
TRBV28	TRBJ2-7	CASSGLQFYEQYF
TRBV6-5	TRBJ2-7	CASSYSSGGVSYEQYF
TRBV7-9	TRBJ2-7	CASSLDGGDEQYF
TRBV7-9	TRBJ2-5	CASRPGSAETQYF
TRBV5-1	TRBJ2-5	CASSIVGGNQETQYF
TRBV28	TRBJ1-2	CASREGQVSSNYGYTF
TRBV4-3	TRBJ1-4	CASSQGSWRDNEKLFF
TRBV25-1	TRBJ1-3	CASRAGDFSGNTIYF
TRBV24-1	TRBJ2-3	CATSDLASDTQYF
TRBV4-1	TRBJ2-5	CAGSHCQVETQYF
TRBV20-1	TRBJ1-1	CSARQGDTEAFF
TRBV7-9	TRBJ1-6	CASSYPGSPLHF
TRBV28	TRBJ1-1	CASSPNAGTGTWDTEAFF